Listed below are T cell receptor beta chains from one sample, sequenced in a study of blood T cell repertoires in COVID-19. The data were produced by immunoSEQ multiplex PCR, yet TCRdb's version contains in-frame clones alone and is incomplete. Found here are approximately 50,000 clones, approximately 80% of them singletons; the top ten hold 40% to 45%. Material: peripheral blood. The receptors here all came from a man aged 65-85 years with active or convalescent COVID-19. Both conserved end residues are part of each CDR3. The D gene is left open where the match is weak. Some rows mark clone size as missing; the rest say once, few, many or name a class of expanded clone.

TGTGCCAGCACTAGACTCTCCCAAACGAGTGAGCAGTTCTTC CASTRLSQTSEQFF - TRBJ2-1 TRBV6-5 -
TGCGCCAGCAGCCCACAGAACACTGAAGCTTTCTTT CASSPQNTEAFF - TRBJ1-1 TRBV10-1 -
TGTGCCAGCTCACAACTACAGCAGGGGTACGACACTGAAGCTTTCTTT CASSQLQQGYDTEAFF - TRBJ1-1 TRBV18 -
TGTGCCAGCAGCGCCGGGACAGACGTTGGAAACACCATATATTTT CASSAGTDVGNTIYF TRBD1 TRBJ1-3 TRBV7-9 -
TGCGCCAGCAGCTTGGGGCCGGGACAGGGCACTGAAGCTTTCTTT CASSLGPGQGTEAFF TRBD1 TRBJ1-1 TRBV5-1 -
TGTGCCAGCAGCACCGCGACAGGGTTGGGCTACACCTTC CASSTATGLGYTF TRBD1 TRBJ1-2 TRBV2 once
TGTGCCAGCAGCGTCCCAGGTGTCCCTCGGAACACCGGGGAGCTGTTTTTT CASSVPGVPRNTGELFF - TRBJ2-2 TRBV9 -
TGTGCCAGCAGCCCAGGGGGCCGGAACACTGAAGCTTTCTTT CASSPGGRNTEAFF TRBD1 TRBJ1-1 TRBV11-3 -
TGTGCCAGTAGTAGGAGGACAGGGGTGGAGGATACGCAGTATTTT CASSRRTGVEDTQYF TRBD1 TRBJ2-3 TRBV19 -
TGTGCCAGCAGCGAGCAGGGGGCGGGTCAGCCCCAGCATTTT CASSEQGAGQPQHF TRBD1 TRBJ1-5 TRBV9 -
TGTGCCAGTAGTATTATGAGGGTTAGCAATCAGCCCCAGCATTTT CASSIMRVSNQPQHF - TRBJ1-5 TRBV19 -
TGTGCCAGCAGCCCCCGACTAGCGGGGGGGGAGCAGTTCTTC CASSPRLAGGEQFF TRBD2 TRBJ2-1 TRBV9 -
TGCGCCAGCAGCTTGGCCGTGACTAGCGTTAACAATGAGCAGTTCTTC CASSLAVTSVNNEQFF TRBD2 TRBJ2-1 TRBV5-1 -
TGCAGCGTTGAGGGCGAAGGGAGCGGGGCCAACGTCCTGACTTTC CSVEGEGSGANVLTF - TRBJ2-6 TRBV29-1 -
TGTGCCAGCAGCACAAACAGGGGGCTTTCACCCCTCCACTTT CASSTNRGLSPLHF TRBD1 TRBJ1-6 TRBV3-1/TRBV3-2 -
TGCGCCAGCAGCCCTCGAGGGGACTACTCCTACGAGCAGTACTTC CASSPRGDYSYEQYF TRBD2 TRBJ2-7 TRBV4-1 -
TGTGCCTGGGCCGGGACAGGGGACACTGAAGCTTTCTTT CAWAGTGDTEAFF TRBD1 TRBJ1-1 TRBV30 -
TGTGCCAGCAGTATGTTCCAGAATAATGAGCAGTTCTTC CASSMFQNNEQFF - TRBJ2-1 TRBV2 few
TGTGCCAGCACAGCGGGCCTTAACACTGAAGCTTTCTTT CASTAGLNTEAFF - TRBJ1-1 TRBV14 once
TGTGCCAGCAGCCTAAGGACAGGGGGGAATTATGGCTACACCTTC CASSLRTGGNYGYTF TRBD1 TRBJ1-2 TRBV7-2 once
TGTGCCACCAGTCCGGGAGGACAGGGAGCAACTAATGAAAAACTGTTTTTT CATSPGGQGATNEKLFF TRBD1 TRBJ1-4 TRBV24-1 -
TGTGCCAGCAGCTCCTACGGAGATACGCAGTATTTT CASSSYGDTQYF - TRBJ2-3 TRBV7-2 -
TGTGCCAGCAGTTACCGGGGATGGGGAAATTCACCCCTCCACTTT CASSYRGWGNSPLHF - TRBJ1-6 TRBV6-5 once
TGTGCCAGCTCACCAATAGACAGGGGGCCGGTCGATTCACCCCTCCACTTT CASSPIDRGPVDSPLHF TRBD1 TRBJ1-6 TRBV18 -
TGTGCCAGCAGACAGGGTGGGGGTGCTTTTGAAGCTTTCTTT CASRQGGGAFEAFF - TRBJ1-1 TRBV25-1 -
TGTGCCAGCAGCCTTGCCGGGACTAGCAATGAGCAGTTCTTC CASSLAGTSNEQFF TRBD2 TRBJ2-1 TRBV5-4 -
TGTGCCAGTAGTGCAACAGGGGGCGGCTACGAGCAGTACTTC CASSATGGGYEQYF TRBD1 TRBJ2-7 TRBV19 -
TGTGCCAGCAGCATCTACAGGGACGACGGGGAGCTGTTTTTT CASSIYRDDGELFF - TRBJ2-2 TRBV7-9 -
TGTGCCAGCAGCGTAGCGGCGGGAATGAACACTGAAGCTTTCTTT CASSVAAGMNTEAFF - TRBJ1-1 TRBV9 once
TGTGCCAGCAGCCCCCAGGGGTGGCAGGGGGCGCATGGCTACACCTTC CASSPQGWQGAHGYTF TRBD1 TRBJ1-2 TRBV7-9 -
TGTGCCAGCAGTTATCCAATAACTAGCGGGAGGGTTGTCGAGCAGTACTTC CASSYPITSGRVVEQYF TRBD2 TRBJ2-7 TRBV6-2/TRBV6-3 -
TGTGCCAGCAGGGGAAACAGGGACAGGCACTATGGCTACACCTTC CASRGNRDRHYGYTF TRBD1 TRBJ1-2 TRBV28 -
TGCGCCAGCAGCTTGGAGGGACAGGGTAACTCACCCCTCCACTTT CASSLEGQGNSPLHF TRBD1 TRBJ1-6 TRBV5-1 once
TGTGCCACCAGACACAGGGACAACACTGAAGCTTTCTTT CATRHRDNTEAFF - TRBJ1-1 TRBV24-1 -
TGTGCCAGCAGCCTTGACAACTACAATGAGCAGTTCTTC CASSLDNYNEQFF - TRBJ2-1 TRBV7-9 -
TGTGCCAGCAGCCAAGTATCCCCTAGCGGGGGGGGGTTAAACACCGGGGAGCTGTTTTTT CASSQVSPSGGGLNTGELFF TRBD2 TRBJ2-2 TRBV3-1/TRBV3-2 -
TGTGCCAGCAGTTACTTAGGGGTTGGCACTGAAGCTTTCTTT CASSYLGVGTEAFF - TRBJ1-1 TRBV6-6 -
TGTGCCAGCAGTTCTGTCGGCGAAAGAGGGTATCAGCCCCAGCATTTT CASSSVGERGYQPQHF - TRBJ1-5 TRBV6-2/TRBV6-3 once
TGCGCCAGCAGCCGCGCGCCAACAGGGGAAGTTAACTATGGCTACACCTTC CASSRAPTGEVNYGYTF TRBD1 TRBJ1-2 TRBV4-1 -
TGTGCCAGCAACCAGGGGGCGGTTGGCTACACCTTC CASNQGAVGYTF TRBD1 TRBJ1-2 TRBV2 -
TGTGCCAGCAGCCGCGGGACAGGCCCGCTGGCAGATACGCAGTATTTT CASSRGTGPLADTQYF TRBD1 TRBJ2-3 TRBV4-2 -
TGCGCCAGCAGCTTGGCGGCTAGCGGGGAGACCGGGGAGCTGTTTTTT CASSLAASGETGELFF TRBD2 TRBJ2-2 TRBV5-1 -